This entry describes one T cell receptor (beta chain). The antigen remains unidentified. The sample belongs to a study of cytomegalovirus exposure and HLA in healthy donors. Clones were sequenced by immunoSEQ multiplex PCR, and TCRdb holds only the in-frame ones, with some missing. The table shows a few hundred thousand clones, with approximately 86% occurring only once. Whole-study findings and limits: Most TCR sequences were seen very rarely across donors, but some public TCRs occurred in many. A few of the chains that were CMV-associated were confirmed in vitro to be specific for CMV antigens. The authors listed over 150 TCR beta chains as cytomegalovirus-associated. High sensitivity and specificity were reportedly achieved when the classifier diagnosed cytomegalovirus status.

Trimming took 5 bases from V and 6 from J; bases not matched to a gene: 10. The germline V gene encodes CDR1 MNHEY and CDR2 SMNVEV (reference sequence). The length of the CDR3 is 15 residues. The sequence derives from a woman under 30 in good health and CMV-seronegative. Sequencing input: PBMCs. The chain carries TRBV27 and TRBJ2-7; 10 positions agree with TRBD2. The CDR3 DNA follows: TGTGCCAGCAGTCCTGTAGCGGGAGGTAGAGGCGAGCAGTACTTC. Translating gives CASSPVAGGRGEQYF.